Sequencing of this TCR beta chain was carried out in a study of a mutant IDH1 vaccine in newly diagnosed glioma. Time point described: week 11, during vaccination. The vaccine gave 300 ug of a 20-mer mutant IDH1 peptide subcutaneously per dose. Trimming removed 7 bases at V and 4 bases at J, with 20 bases between. This CDR3 has 16 amino acids. The germline V gene has CDR1 LNHDA and CDR2 SQIVND (reference sequence). Note on this clone: What it binds is not known.

Clones were read by immunoSEQ multiplex PCR, and TCRdb kept only the in-frame ones, dropping some. Of about 130,000 clones in the sample, about four fifths were seen once. This TCR was sampled from a man between 40 and 49 years old with glioma. Material: PBMCs, obtained from a glioma patient whose treatment included an IDH1 peptide vaccine. The chain uses TRBV19 and TRBJ1-5, with D unresolved. The CDR3 DNA follows: TGTGCCAGTACCACATCCCACCTATTACAGAATCAGCCCCAGCATTTT. This translates into CASTTSHLLQNQPQHF.